This entry lists 24 T cell receptor beta chains sequenced from one sample in a study of cytomegalovirus exposure and HLA in healthy donors. Primers for the PCR totalled 60 Vbeta and 13 Jbeta. Here immunoSEQ multiplex PCR was the method, and the copy in TCRdb shows in-frame clones only, minus some. The table lists 200,000 or so clones, 82% of them singletons, with 6.5% in the top ten. The specimen was PBMCs. The receptors shown here come from a woman aged 45-60 years in good health and CMV-seropositive.

The chain is built from TRBV6-5 and TRBJ2-7, with D possibly matching TRBD1 (5 bases). V lost 0 bases, J lost 4 bases, and 10 bases lay in between. The CDR3 runs 14 residues. Germline lookup yields CDR1 MNHEY and CDR2 SVGAGI. CDR3 sequence (DNA): TGTGCCAGCAGTTACTCGAAGGGGATATACGAGCAGTACTTC. Encoded protein: CASSYSKGIYEQYF.

The V gene is TRBV19, the J gene TRBJ2-7; D is ambiguous. This CDR3 is 13 amino acids long. Germline assignment: CDR1 LNHDA and CDR2 SQIVND (reference sequence). V lost 1 base and J lost 3, with 7 bases in between. CDR3 nucleotide sequence: TGTGCCAGTAGTATAGGGCAGTTCTACGAGCAGTACTTC. Protein: CASSIGQFYEQYF.

The CDR3 is CASTPLQVLRNYGYTF. Written as DNA, the CDR3 is TGCGCCAGCACCCCGCTACAGGTGCTGAGGAACTATGGCTACACCTTC. The chain joins TRBV4-1 to TRBJ1-2; possible D gene TRBD1, 5 bases. Between the trimmed V and J ends, which lost 7 bases and 2 bases, there was a span of 20 bases. CDR1 and CDR2 (germline): MGHRA, YSYEKL. The CDR3 extends over 16 amino acids.

V is TRBV29-1 and J is TRBJ2-2; 8 bases line up with TRBD1. V trimming: 1 base; J trimming: 2 bases; junction bases outside the gene matches: 3. This CDR3 has 15 amino acids. Per the germline V gene, CDR1 is SQVTM and CDR2 is ANQGSEA. The CDR3 DNA reads TGCAGCGTTGAAGCAGGGGGCCTTAACACCGGGGAGCTGTTTTTT. It is translated as CSVEAGGLNTGELFF.

V is TRBV7-6 and J is TRBJ1-5; D gene unclear. CDR1 is SGHVS, CDR2 FNYEAQ, per germline. This CDR3 region has 16 residues. V dropped 0 bases and J dropped 0 bases, with 9 bases sitting between them. CDR3 loop: CASSLAASPSNQPQHF. The CDR3 DNA sequence: TGTGCCAGCAGCTTAGCTGCAAGCCCTAGCAATCAGCCCCAGCATTTT. The entire variable domain, with the rest obtained from reference TRBV7-6 and TRBJ1-5, is as follows: GAGVSQSPRYKVTKRGQDVALRCDPISGHVSLYWYRQALGQGPEFLTYFNYEAQQDKSGLPNDRFSAERPEGSISTLTIQRTEQRDSAMYRCASSLAASPSNQPQHFGDGTRLSIL.

The chain carries TRBV2 and TRBJ2-2, with a tentative D call TRBD1 (5 bases). Trimming pared 5 bases from V and 3 bases from J, leaving 10 bases between. Germline-derived CDR1 and CDR2 are SNHLY and FYNNEI. The CDR3 is made up of 14 amino acids. CDR3 loop: CASSRGRDTGELFF. The CDR3, as DNA: TGTGCCAGCAGTAGGGGTAGGGACACCGGGGAGCTGTTTTTT.

This clone was seen a single time. The chain combines TRBV19 with TRBJ2-1; 9 nucleotides line up with TRBD2. Germline assignment: CDR1 LNHDA and CDR2 SQIVND (reference sequence). This CDR3 region has 19 residues. Trimming removed 0 bases from V and 4 bases from J; junction bases left unmatched: 13. The CDR3 here is CASSIETSGVISSYNEQFF. The DNA for the CDR3 is TGTGCCAGTAGTATAGAGACTAGCGGAGTCATTTCCTCGTACAATGAGCAGTTCTTC.

This clone was seen more than once but under ten times. The chain uses TRBV5-5 and TRBJ2-5, with a weak D call TRBD2 (5 bases). Trimming took 1 base from V and 2 from J, leaving 9 bases between them. The CDR3 consists of 14 residues. Germline V CDR1 and CDR2: SGHKS, YYEKEE (reference sequence). The CDR3 DNA reads TGTGCCAGCAGCTTGTGGAGCGGACAAGAGACCCAGTACTTC. Translation: CASSLWSGQETQYF. Using reference TRBV5-5 and TRBJ2-5 for the parts outside the CDR3, the full variable domain is DAGVTQSPTHLIKTRGQQVTLRCSPISGHKSVSWYQQVLGQGPQFIFQYYEKEERGRGNFPDRFSARQFPNYSSELNVNALLLGDSALYLCASSLWSGQETQYFGPGTRLLVL.

This clone has just one count. The junction differs from germline at one of its ends, possibly a read error. The chain links TRBV7-9 to TRBJ2-1; D is perhaps TRBD2 (6 bases). Germline CDR1 and CDR2: SEHNR and FQNEAQ (reference sequence). The CDR3 sequence is 15 residues long. The CDR3 bases are TGTTCCAGCAGCTTAGTTTCGGGACTGATCAATGAGCAGTTCTTC. Its translation: CSSSLVSGLINEQFF.

A note on this clone: One end of the junction does not line up with germline, which may come from a read error. This rearrangement joins TRBV13 to TRBJ2-4; 9 nucleotides agree with TRBD1. CDR3 size: 15 residues. Germline CDR1 is PRHDT and CDR2 is FYEKMQ (reference sequence). CDR3 coding DNA: TGTGCCAGCAGCGGGGGACAGGGACTAAAAAACAGTCAGTACTTC. Its protein product is CASSGGQGLKNSQYF.

This clone was seen only a few times. V usage is TRBV29-1 and J usage is TRBJ2-7; D is perhaps TRBD1 (6 bases). Between the trimmed V and J ends, which lost 3 bases and 7 bases, there was a span of 16 bases. From germline, CDR1 is SQVTM and CDR2 ANQGSEA. There are 13 residues in the CDR3. The CDR3 region is CSVDAQGSGEQYF. CDR3 bases: TGCAGCGTTGATGCACAGGGTTCTGGGGAGCAGTACTTC.

This rearrangement joins TRBV7-8 to TRBJ2-2; 7 positions agree with TRBD2. Germline-derived CDR1 and CDR2 are SGHVS and FQNEAQ. This CDR3 region has 16 residues. V was pared by 3 bases and J by 8 bases, with 12 bases of the junction left unmatched. The chain's CDR3 is CASSFISSGYAGELFF. The CDR3 coding sequence is TGTGCCAGCAGCTTTATCTCTAGCGGTTATGCTGGGGAGCTGTTTTTT.

V gene TRBV10-2 combines with J gene TRBJ1-5; D not certain. Trimming shortened V by 5 bases and J by 2 bases, and 25 bases separated the two germline ends. The CDR3 length is 19 residues. Per germline, CDR1 WSHSY and CDR2 SAAADI. In DNA, the CDR3 is TGCGCCAGCAGTCCCGGGGATATTACCTTTAGTAGAGGCAATCAGCCCCAGCATTTT. It specifies CASSPGDITFSRGNQPQHF.

This clone has a handful of counts. V and J are TRBV2 and TRBJ2-2, with D possibly matching TRBD1 (5 bases). The germline gives CDR1 SNHLY, CDR2 FYNNEI. The CDR3 contains 14 residues. Deletions cut 3 bases from V and 7 bases from J, with 12 bases between. CDR3 sequence reads: CASSESRRGGELFF. The CDR3 region has the DNA TGTGCCAGCAGTGAGAGTCGTAGGGGCGGGGAGCTGTTTTTT. Filled out from reference TRBV2 and TRBJ2-2, the complete variable domain reads EPEVTQTPSHQVTQMGQEVILRCVPISNHLYFYWYRQILGQKVEFLVSFYNNEISEKSEIFDDQFSVERPDGSNFTLKIRSTKLEDSAMYFCASSESRRGGELFFGEGSRLTVL.

This clone was seen just once. The gene calls are TRBV19 and TRBJ2-3, with D maybe TRBD2 (5 bases). CDR1 is LNHDA and CDR2 is SQIVND in the germline V gene (reference sequence). The CDR3 totals 15 residues. V lost 6 bases and J lost 4, with 17 bases in between. The CDR3: CASSQSRGLADTQYF. CDR3 sequence (DNA): TGTGCCAGTAGCCAATCCCGGGGTTTGGCAGATACGCAGTATTTT. The whole variable domain, remainder taken from reference TRBV19 and TRBJ2-3, is DGGITQSPKYLFRKEGQNVTLSCEQNLNHDAMYWYRQDPGQGLRLIYYSQIVNDFQKGDIAEGYSVSREKKESFPLTVTSAQKNPTAFYLCASSQSRGLADTQYFGPGTRLTVL.

The chain recombines TRBV5-1 with TRBJ2-3; unclear D gene. Germline V gene lookup returns CDR1 SGHRS and CDR2 YFSETQ. Trimming shortened V by 4 bases and J by 0 bases, and 9 bases separated the two germline ends. The CDR3 spans 14 residues. As DNA, the CDR3 is TGCGCCAGCAGCCCTAAAACTAGCACAGATACGCAGTATTTT. This codes for CASSPKTSTDTQYF.

The chain couples TRBV19 to TRBJ1-2, with D uncertain. This CDR3 is 16 amino acids long. Trimming removed 6 bases from V and 6 bases from J, with 23 bases in between. In germline, CDR1 is LNHDA, CDR2 SQIVND (reference sequence). CDR3 sequence reads: CASSPPFGTARDGYTF. The CDR3 DNA sequence: TGTGCCAGTAGCCCGCCTTTTGGCACGGCCCGGGATGGCTACACCTTC.

V is TRBV5-1 and J is TRBJ2-7, with 11 bases lining up with TRBD2. J lost 5 bases, V lost 6 bases, and 7 bases had no gene match. This CDR3 has 14 amino acids. From germline, CDR1 is SGHRS and CDR2 YFSETQ. CDR3 region: CASKLAGGPHEQYF. CDR3 sequence (DNA): TGCGCCAGCAAGTTAGCGGGGGGGCCGCACGAGCAGTACTTC.

This sequence joins TRBV10-3 and TRBJ2-2; the D is unclear. Trimming took off 1 base at V and 8 bases at J, with 5 bases between the two ends. The CDR3 spans 12 residues. Germline V gene lookup returns CDR1 ENHRY and CDR2 SYGVKD. In DNA, the CDR3 is TGTGCCATCAGTGAGTGGAGAGGGGAGCTGTTTTTT. It is translated as CAISEWRGELFF.

The J gene is TRBJ2-2, the V gene TRBV2; 7 nucleotides match TRBD1. The CDR3 is 13 amino acids. CDR1 SNHLY and CDR2 FYNNEI come from the germline V gene. J lost 7 bases, V lost 6 bases, and 5 bases had no gene match. The CDR3 DNA follows: TGTGCCAGCAGGAGACAGGGAAACGGGGAGCTGTTTTTT. Amino acid sequence: CASRRQGNGELFF.

This clone was counted between two and nine times. The chain recombines TRBV6-6 with TRBJ2-3; TRBD2 aligns across 10 bases. This CDR3 has 15 residues. V was clipped by 2 bases and J by 3 bases; unmatched bases: 2. Germline values: CDR1 MNHNY, CDR2 SVGAGI (reference sequence). The CDR3 DNA reads TGTGCCAGCAGTTACGAGGGACTAGCGACAGATACGCAGTATTTT. It encodes CASSYEGLATDTQYF.

Written as DNA, the CDR3 is TGTGCCAGCAGTTTAGCCCTAGCGGGGGACACAGATACGCAGTATTTT. Its protein is CASSLALAGDTDTQYF. This chain connects TRBV28 to TRBJ2-3; TRBD2 agrees at 10 bases. The CDR3 spans 16 residues. Per the germline V gene, CDR1 is MDHEN and CDR2 is SYDVKM. V shed 2 bases, J shed 2 bases, and the junction held 4 bases outside the gene matches.

This clone was found once. The chain is built from TRBV20-1 and TRBJ2-5; no reliable D call. Trimming left V 0 bases short and J 5 bases short, with 4 bases between. CDR1 and CDR2 (germline): DFQATT, SNEGSKA (reference sequence). The CDR3 contains 11 residues. The CDR3 sequence is CSARDMETQYF. The CDR3 nucleotides are TGCAGTGCTAGAGATATGGAGACCCAGTACTTC.

The chain recombines TRBV4-3 with TRBJ2-7; 7 bases map to TRBD2. The germline V gene has CDR1 LGHNA and CDR2 YSLEER. The junction had 8 bases not matched to a gene; V was cut back by 0 bases and J by 3 bases. The length of the CDR3 is 16 residues. The CDR3 DNA reads as TGCGCCAGCAGCCAAGAGGTCATAGCGGGCCACTACGAGCAGTACTTC. It specifies CASSQEVIAGHYEQYF.